This T cell receptor beta chain derives from a study of cytomegalovirus exposure and HLA in healthy donors. Vbeta (60) and Jbeta (13) primers were used in the PCR. Some clones are missing from TCRdb's copy, which holds only in-frame ones; the method was immunoSEQ multiplex PCR. The sample has more than 75,000 clones, 70% to 85% seen once. Trimming stripped 6 bases from V and 10 bases from J, with 15 bases between. CDR1 is WNHNN and CDR2 is SYGVQD in the germline V gene (reference sequence). This CDR3 region has 13 residues. Source material: PBMCs. The genes are TRBV10-1 and TRBJ2-2, with D unresolved. This TCR derives from a young man in good health and CMV-seronegative. The CDR3 region has the DNA TGCGCCAGCAGCCAACAGCAATCGAAGGAGCTGTTTTTT. Encoded protein: CASSQQQSKELFF.